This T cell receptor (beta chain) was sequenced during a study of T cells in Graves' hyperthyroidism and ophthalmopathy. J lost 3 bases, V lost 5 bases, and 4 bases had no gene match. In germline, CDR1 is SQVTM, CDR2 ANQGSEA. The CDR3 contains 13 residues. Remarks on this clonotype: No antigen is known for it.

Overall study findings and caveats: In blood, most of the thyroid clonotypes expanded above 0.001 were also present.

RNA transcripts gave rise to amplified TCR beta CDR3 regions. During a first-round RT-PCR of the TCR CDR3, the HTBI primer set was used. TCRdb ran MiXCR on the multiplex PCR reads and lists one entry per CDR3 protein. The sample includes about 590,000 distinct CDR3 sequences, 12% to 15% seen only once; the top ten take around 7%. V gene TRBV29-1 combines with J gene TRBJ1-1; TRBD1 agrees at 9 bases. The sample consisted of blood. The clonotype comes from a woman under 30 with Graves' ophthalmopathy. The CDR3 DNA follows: TGCAGCGTTCCGACAGGGGGGGACACTGAAGCTTTCTTT. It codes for CSVPTGGDTEAFF.